The rows below give T cell receptor beta chains drawn from one sample of a study of blood T cell repertoires in COVID-19. Sequencing used immunoSEQ multiplex PCR; TCRdb keeps in-frame clones, though not all of them. The sample has just over 250,000 clones, 80% to 90% seen once. The sample consisted of PBMCs or T cells enriched from blood (not recorded which). Receptors originate from a man aged 25-45 years with acute COVID-19. CDR3s leave out the opening cysteine and the closing phenylalanine or tryptophan.

V gene: TRBV11-2; CDR3 protein: ASSFRDRATEAF
V gene: TRBV27; CDR3 protein: ASMVLASAYNEQF
V gene: TRBV13; CDR3 protein: ASSQSLAGVSNEQF
V gene: TRBV6-1; CDR3 protein: ASSDFGRGETQY
V gene: TRBV5-6; CDR3 protein: ASSLYASGGSTDTQY
V gene: TRBV5-4; CDR3 protein: ASSPRGGSSYNSPLH
V gene: TRBV5-1; CDR3 protein: ASSNTGNTEAF
V gene: TRBV5-1; CDR3 protein: ASSVGQGRNEKLF
V gene: TRBV5-4; CDR3 protein: ASTSVDFASGFNTGELF
V gene: TRBV27; CDR3 protein: ASGVANTEAF
V gene: TRBV11-2; CDR3 protein: ASTGRRNTEAF
V gene: TRBV5-6; CDR3 protein: ASSYFGTTTYQPQH
V gene: TRBV19; CDR3 protein: ASSAGLRTGELF
V gene: TRBV7-9; CDR3 protein: ASSFLGANQPQH
V gene: TRBV7-2; CDR3 protein: ASSLTGGNQPQH
V gene: TRBV19; CDR3 protein: ASTMAWGRELF
V gene: TRBV6-1; CDR3 protein: ASSETENGELF
V gene: TRBV7-8; CDR3 protein: ASSLSSSSYNEQF
V gene: TRBV7-9; CDR3 protein: ASSLVSGNSPLH
V gene: TRBV15; CDR3 protein: ATSSARDRAPYSNQPQH
V gene: TRBV7-9; CDR3 protein: ASSSQGIMNTEAF
V gene: TRBV7-9; CDR3 protein: ASSLRLAGTYNEQF
V gene: TRBV11-2; CDR3 protein: ASSLGTRNTEAF
V gene: TRBV27; CDR3 protein: ASRPGRAGFEPQH
V gene: TRBV28; CDR3 protein: ATHEMFQMNTEAF
V gene: TRBV16; CDR3 protein: ASSQSEVLGLNTEAF
V gene: TRBV29-1; CDR3 protein: SVDRVNYGYT
V gene: TRBV29-1; CDR3 protein: SVAGTANGYT
V gene: TRBV6-5; CDR3 protein: ASRRLAGGQETQY
V gene: TRBV4-2; CDR3 protein: ASSQGDRVATEAF
V gene: TRBV19; CDR3 protein: ASSRAPNTGELF
V gene: TRBV5-1; CDR3 protein: ASSIQGQGDQETQY
V gene: TRBV5-1; CDR3 protein: ASSPTATNEKLF
V gene: TRBV19; CDR3 protein: ASSKWGGSTDTQY
V gene: TRBV28; CDR3 protein: ASSFDRFDTGELF
V gene: TRBV6-4; CDR3 protein: ASSVVGGGTDTQY
V gene: TRBV7-8; CDR3 protein: ASSLESRGINGYT
V gene: TRBV3-1/TRBV3-2; CDR3 protein: ASSQGTENSPLH
V gene: TRBV27; CDR3 protein: ASSPPFGLAGNTDTQY
V gene: TRBV19; CDR3 protein: ASGSGINYGYT
V gene: TRBV9; CDR3 protein: ASSVVGTSGSHTQY
V gene: TRBV12-2; CDR3 protein: ASRDDSNTDTQY